The 2 T cell receptor beta chains below were found in one sample sequenced in a study of blood T cells in healthy people across ages. Primed by a sample-barcoded 5' primer and a J-beta primer mix, a second PCR proceeded for 7 to 11 cycles. Via MiXCR, TCRdb re-called the 5' RACE reads, giving one row per CDR3 protein. Among around 1,800,000 distinct CDR3 sequences listed, 39% were seen once. Sample: blood. Receptors originate from a human donor in good health.

V usage is TRBV11-2 and J usage is TRBJ2-3; D remains unclear. The CDR3 contains 15 residues. Germline lookup yields CDR1 SGHAT and CDR2 FQNNGV. Trimming pared 2 bases from V and 2 bases from J, leaving 11 bases between. The CDR3 DNA follows: TGTGCCAGCAGCTTATACACGGGCTCCACAGATACGCAGTATTTT. Its translation: CASSLYTGSTDTQYF.

This clonotype has only a few counts. The rearrangement joins TRBV7-9 to TRBJ2-7; tentative D call: TRBD1 (6 bases). Trimming removed 7 bases at V and 0 bases at J, with 22 bases between. Germline V gene sequence: CDR1 SEHNR, CDR2 FQNEAQ (reference sequence). This CDR3 contains 17 residues. CDR3 protein: CASNPSPGTTYSYEQYF. Here the CDR3 DNA reads TGTGCCAGCAACCCGTCCCCTGGGACAACCTACTCCTACGAGCAGTACTTC.